Presented here are 14 T cell receptor beta chains from one specimen sequenced in a study of blood T cell repertoires in COVID-19. Libraries were prepared by immunoSEQ multiplex PCR; TCRdb keeps only in-frame clonotypes and omits some of them. The sample includes under 130,000 clones, roughly 80% of them seen just once. The specimen sequenced was peripheral blood. The receptor source for this set is a woman aged 80 or over with acute or convalescent COVID-19.

The V gene is TRBV19, the J gene TRBJ1-2; possible D gene TRBD1, 5 bases. The CDR3 covers 16 residues. The V and J ends lost 5 bases and 2 bases respectively, with 18 bases between them. Germline loops: CDR1 LNHDA, CDR2 SQIVND (reference sequence). The CDR3 spells CASSLDHRLTNYGYTF. CDR3 sequence (DNA): TGTGCCAGTAGTCTGGATCACAGGTTGACCAACTATGGCTACACCTTC.

The chain carries TRBV28 and TRBJ2-5, with 11 bases lining up with TRBD2. The CDR3 has 16 amino acids. V was pared by 6 bases and J by 3 bases, with 9 bases of the junction left unmatched. Germline lookup yields CDR1 MDHEN and CDR2 SYDVKM. The CDR3 region has the DNA TGTGCCAGCAGCCCAATACTGACTAGCGGGGAAGAGACCCAGTACTTC. Protein sequence: CASSPILTSGEETQYF.

The chain carries TRBV30 and TRBJ2-2; 7 bases are shared with TRBD1. After removal of 4 bases from V and 6 bases from J, the junction contained 8 bases not matched to a gene. The CDR3 extends over 14 amino acids. Germline V gene data show CDR1 as GTSNPN and CDR2 as SVGIG (reference sequence). In DNA form, the CDR3 reads TGTGCCTGGACGACAGGGAACGTGGCCGGGGAGCTGTTTTTT. This translates into CAWTTGNVAGELFF. Complete variable domain (other parts from reference TRBV30 and TRBJ2-2): SQTIHQWPATLVQPVGSPLSLECTVEGTSNPNLYWYRQAAGRGLQLLFYSVGIGQISSEVPQNLSASRPQDRQFILSSKKLLLSDSGFYLCAWTTGNVAGELFFGEGSRLTVL.

The V and J genes are TRBV11-2 and TRBJ1-5; 7 nucleotides agree with TRBD1. The V gene end was trimmed by 2 bases and the J gene end by 7 bases; junction bases not matched to a gene: 14. Germline CDR1 and CDR2: SGHAT and FQNNGV. The CDR3 runs to 17 residues. The CDR3: CASSLYEADRVDQPQHF. The CDR3 DNA reads TGTGCCAGCAGCTTATATGAGGCAGACAGGGTCGACCAGCCCCAGCATTTT.

The V call is TRBV6-6, the J call TRBJ2-3; 7 bases agree with TRBD1. The V gene's germline CDR1 is MNHNY and CDR2 SVGAGI (reference sequence). The CDR3 is 15 amino acids. The junction had 2 bases not matched to a gene; V was cut back by 2 bases and J by 0 bases. CDR3: CASSYTGQSTDTQYF. DNA of the CDR3: TGTGCCAGCAGTTACACGGGACAGAGCACAGATACGCAGTATTTT.

The chain uses TRBV30 and TRBJ2-3, with 9 bases aligning to TRBD2. This CDR3 comprises 15 residues. The germline V gene encodes CDR1 GTSNPN and CDR2 SVGIG (reference sequence). The ends lost 4 bases at V and 0 bases at J; junction bases unmatched: 5. The CDR3 reads CAWIKAGGSTDTQYF. The CDR3 region has the DNA TGTGCCTGGATTAAAGCGGGAGGAAGCACAGATACGCAGTATTTT.

Here the CDR3 reads CASGPVGANVLTF. The CDR3 bases are TGTGCTAGTGGCCCTGTGGGGGCCAACGTCCTGACTTTC. The genes are TRBV12-5 and TRBJ2-6; D gene uncertain. The CDR3 length is 13 residues. Looked up from germline, CDR1 is LGHNT and CDR2 is FRNRAP. The ends were cut back, 6 bases at V and 4 bases at J, with 7 bases in the middle.

This chain joins TRBV5-6 and TRBJ2-2, with TRBD1 matching over 8 bases. The CDR3 spans 16 residues. J gave up 2 bases and V 4 bases, and 7 bases lay outside the gene matches. CDR1 SGHDT and CDR2 YYEEEE come from the germline V gene. As DNA, the CDR3 is TGTGCCAGCAGCCGGGACACAGGGGGAAACACCGGGGAGCTGTTTTTT. Its protein is CASSRDTGGNTGELFF.

The chain has TRBV6-5 and TRBJ1-5, with 10 nucleotides matching TRBD1. The CDR3 runs to 15 residues. Germline CDR1 MNHEY, CDR2 SVGAGI. V gave up 5 bases and J gave up 3 bases; unmatched junction bases: 4. Here the CDR3 DNA reads TGTGCCAGCAGTCCTGGACAGGGGGTCAATCAGCCCCAGCATTTT. Translating gives CASSPGQGVNQPQHF.

The rearrangement joins TRBV2 to TRBJ2-5; TRBD1 is a possible D gene (6 bases). Germline CDR1 reads SNHLY; CDR2 reads FYNNEI. V lost 6 bases to trimming and J lost 2 bases, with 16 bases between them. This CDR3 comprises 15 residues. In nucleotides, the CDR3 is TGTGCCAGCAGGGCGAGGGACACTCGTCAAGAGACCCAGTACTTC. Translated: CASRARDTRQETQYF.

The chain combines TRBV5-4 with TRBJ2-7, with 7 positions matching TRBD1. The CDR3 is 14 residues long. V was pared by 2 bases and J by 11 bases, with 13 bases of the junction left unmatched. The germline V gene has CDR1 SGHNT and CDR2 YYREEE (reference sequence). CDR3 amino acids: CASSFWDSTRKEYF. CDR3 bases: TGTGCCAGCAGCTTCTGGGACAGTACTCGAAAGGAGTACTTC.

CDR3 in DNA: TGTGCCAGCAGTTTAAAGAGACAGGGGATCGGCTACACCTTC. It is translated as CASSLKRQGIGYTF. The rearrangement joins TRBV27 to TRBJ1-2, with TRBD1 matching over 8 bases. The V gene end was trimmed by 2 bases and the J gene end by 8 bases; junction bases not matched to a gene: 7. Germline V lookup: CDR1 MNHEY, CDR2 SMNVEV (reference sequence). The CDR3 covers 14 residues.

The chain recombines TRBV11-1 with TRBJ2-1; 9 bases agree with TRBD1. With V trimmed by 4 bases and J by 5 bases, 9 bases remained unmatched. CDR1 SGHAT and CDR2 FQDESV come from the germline V gene (reference sequence). The length of the CDR3 is 16 residues. The CDR3 sequence: CASSWGGTGNHNEQFF. CDR3 coding DNA: TGTGCCAGCAGCTGGGGGGGGACAGGGAACCACAATGAGCAGTTCTTC.

This clone is a singleton in its sample. The chain employs TRBV15 and TRBJ1-4, with 9 positions matching TRBD1. This CDR3 contains 15 residues. Trimming at V came to 5 bases and at J to 3 bases, leaving 4 bases not matched to a gene. Germline V gene sequence: CDR1 LNHNV, CDR2 YYDKDF (reference sequence). The CDR3 spells CATSRDRASNEKLFF. CDR3 in DNA: TGTGCCACCAGCCGGGACAGGGCATCTAATGAAAAACTGTTTTTT.